The sequence of this T cell receptor (beta chain) was determined in a study of blood T cell repertoires in COVID-19. The method was immunoSEQ multiplex PCR; TCRdb's version includes in-frame clones alone and lacks a portion of them. The data contain fewer than 60,000 clones, roughly four fifths of them singletons. Germline CDR1 and CDR2: LNHNV and YYDKDF (reference sequence). The CDR3 loop spans 15 amino acids. V was pared by 0 bases and J by 2 bases, with 11 bases between. The receptor's source is a man between 60 and 75 years old with acute or convalescent COVID-19. This chain joins TRBV15 and TRBJ2-7; D is unclear. Material: peripheral blood. CDR3 protein: CATSRDHRGTYEQYF. CDR3 DNA sequence: TGTGCCACCAGCAGAGATCACCGCGGTACCTACGAGCAGTACTTC.